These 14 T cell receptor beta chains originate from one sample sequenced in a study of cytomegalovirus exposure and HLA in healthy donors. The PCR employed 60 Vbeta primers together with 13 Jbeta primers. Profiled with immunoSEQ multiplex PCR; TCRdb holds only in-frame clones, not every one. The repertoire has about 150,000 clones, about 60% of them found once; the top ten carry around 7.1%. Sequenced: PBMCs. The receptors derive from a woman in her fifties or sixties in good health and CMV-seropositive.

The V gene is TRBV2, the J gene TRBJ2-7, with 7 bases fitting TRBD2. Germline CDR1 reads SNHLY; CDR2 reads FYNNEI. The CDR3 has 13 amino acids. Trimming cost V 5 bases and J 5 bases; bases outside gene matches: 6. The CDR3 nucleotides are TGTGCCAGCAGTCGGACTAGTTTCGACGAGCAGTACTTC. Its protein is CASSRTSFDEQYF. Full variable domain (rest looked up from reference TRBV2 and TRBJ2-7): EPEVTQTPSHQVTQMGQEVILRCVPISNHLYFYWYRQILGQKVEFLVSFYNNEISEKSEIFDDQFSVERPDGSNFTLKIRSTKLEDSAMYFCASSRTSFDEQYFGPGTRLTVT.

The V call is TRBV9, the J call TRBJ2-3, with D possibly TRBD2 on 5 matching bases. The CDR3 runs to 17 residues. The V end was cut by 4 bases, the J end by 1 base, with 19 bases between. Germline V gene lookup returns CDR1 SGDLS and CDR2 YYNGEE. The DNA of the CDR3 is TGTGCCAGCAGCTCGACCAGGACTTCCCACGGCACAGATACGCAGTATTTT. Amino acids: CASSSTRTSHGTDTQYF. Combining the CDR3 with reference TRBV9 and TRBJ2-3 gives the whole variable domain DSGVTQTPKHLITATGQRVTLRCSPRSGDLSVYWYQQSLDQGLQFLIQYYNGEERAKGNILERFSAQQFPDLHSELNLSSLELGDSALYFCASSSTRTSHGTDTQYFGPGTRLTVL.

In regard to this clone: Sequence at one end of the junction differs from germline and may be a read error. The CDR3 sequence: CASNEQGSYNSPLHF. As DNA, the CDR3 is TGTGCCAGCAATGAACAGGGTTCCTATAATTCACCCCTCCACTTT. The J gene is TRBJ1-6, the V gene TRBV2, with D perhaps matching TRBD1 (6 bases). The CDR3 runs 15 residues. From germline, CDR1 is SNHLY and CDR2 FYNNEI.

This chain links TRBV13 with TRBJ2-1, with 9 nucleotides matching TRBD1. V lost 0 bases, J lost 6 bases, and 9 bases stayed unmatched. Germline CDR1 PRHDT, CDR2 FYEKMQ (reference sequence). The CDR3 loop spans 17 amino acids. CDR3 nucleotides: TGTGCCAGCAGCTTAGGCTTTGGGACAGGGAAGATCAATGAGCAGTTCTTC. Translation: CASSLGFGTGKINEQFF.

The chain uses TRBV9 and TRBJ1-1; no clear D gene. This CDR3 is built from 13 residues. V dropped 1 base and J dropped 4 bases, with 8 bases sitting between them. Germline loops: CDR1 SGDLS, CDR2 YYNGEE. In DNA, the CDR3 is TGTGCCAGCAGCGTATTAGGGAGCACTGAAGCTTTCTTT. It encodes CASSVLGSTEAFF.

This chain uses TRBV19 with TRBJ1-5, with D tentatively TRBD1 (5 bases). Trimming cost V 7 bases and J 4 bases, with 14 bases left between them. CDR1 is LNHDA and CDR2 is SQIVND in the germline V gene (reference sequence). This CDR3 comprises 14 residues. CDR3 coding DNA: TGTGCCAGTACCAAAGGGGCAGATAATCAGCCCCAGCATTTT. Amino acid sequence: CASTKGADNQPQHF.

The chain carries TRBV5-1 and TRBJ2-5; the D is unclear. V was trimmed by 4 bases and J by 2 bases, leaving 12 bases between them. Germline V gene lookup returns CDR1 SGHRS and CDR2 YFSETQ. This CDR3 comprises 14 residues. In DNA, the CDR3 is TGCGCCAGCAGCCGTAATCCACAACAAGAGACCCAGTACTTC. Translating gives CASSRNPQQETQYF. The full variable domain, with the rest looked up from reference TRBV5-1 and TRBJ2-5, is KAGVTQTPRYLIKTRGQQVTLSCSPISGHRSVSWYQQTPGQGLQFLFEYFSETQRNKGNFPGRFSGRQFSNSRSEMNVSTLELGDSALYLCASSRNPQQETQYFGPGTRLLVL.

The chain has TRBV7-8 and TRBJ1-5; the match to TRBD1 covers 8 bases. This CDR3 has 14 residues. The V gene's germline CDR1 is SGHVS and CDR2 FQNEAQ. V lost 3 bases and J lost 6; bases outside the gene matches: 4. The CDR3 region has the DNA TGTGCCAGCAGCTTTCAGGGGGCCGGTCAGCCCCAGCATTTT. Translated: CASSFQGAGQPQHF. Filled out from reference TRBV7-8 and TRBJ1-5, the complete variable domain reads GAGVSQSPRYKVAKRGQDVALRCDPISGHVSLFWYQQALGQGPEFLTYFQNEAQLDKSGLPSDRFFAERPEGSVSTLKIQRTQQEDSAVYLCASSFQGAGQPQHFGDGTRLSIL.

The CDR3 sequence is CSVEVRRETQYF. In DNA, the CDR3 is TGCAGCGTTGAAGTTAGGAGGGAGACCCAGTACTTC. This chain connects TRBV29-1 to TRBJ2-5; weak D call: TRBD2 (5 bases). This CDR3 is 12 amino acids long. Trimming left V 1 base short and J 5 bases short, with 8 bases between. Germline CDR1 is SQVTM and CDR2 is ANQGSEA.

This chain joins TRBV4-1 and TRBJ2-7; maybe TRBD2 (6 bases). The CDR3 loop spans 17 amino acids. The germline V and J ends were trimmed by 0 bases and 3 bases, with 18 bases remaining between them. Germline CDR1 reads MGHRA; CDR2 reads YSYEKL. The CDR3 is CASSQDSTSSIIYEQYF. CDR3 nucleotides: TGCGCCAGCAGCCAAGATTCCACTAGCAGCATTATCTACGAGCAGTACTTC.

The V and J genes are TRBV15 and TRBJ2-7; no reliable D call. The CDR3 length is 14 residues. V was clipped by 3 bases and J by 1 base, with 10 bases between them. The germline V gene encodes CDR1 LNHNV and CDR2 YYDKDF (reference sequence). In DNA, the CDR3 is TGTGCCACCAGCAGGGAGATTGGGTCCTACGAGCAGTACTTC. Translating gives CATSREIGSYEQYF.

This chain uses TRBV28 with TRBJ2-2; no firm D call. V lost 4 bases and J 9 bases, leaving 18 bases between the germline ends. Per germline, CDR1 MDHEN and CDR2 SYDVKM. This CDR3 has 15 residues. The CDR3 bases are TGTGCCAGCAGTTCTGGCGGCTACCCTTCGAGGGAGCTGTTTTTT. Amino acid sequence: CASSSGGYPSRELFF.

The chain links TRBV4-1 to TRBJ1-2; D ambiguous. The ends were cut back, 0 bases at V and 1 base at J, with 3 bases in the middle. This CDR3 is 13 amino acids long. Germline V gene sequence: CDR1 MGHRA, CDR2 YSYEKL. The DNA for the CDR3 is TGCGCCAGCAGCCAAGACCTTAACTATGGCTACACCTTC. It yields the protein CASSQDLNYGYTF.

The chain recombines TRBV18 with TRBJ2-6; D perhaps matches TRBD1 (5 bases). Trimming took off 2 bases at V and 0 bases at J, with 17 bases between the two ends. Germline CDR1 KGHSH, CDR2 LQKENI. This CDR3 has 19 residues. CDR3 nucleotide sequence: TGTGCCAGCTCACCAAGCAGACAGAAAGCCATCTCTGGGGCCAACGTCCTGACTTTC. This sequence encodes CASSPSRQKAISGANVLTF.